This T cell receptor (beta chain) was documented in a study of shared clonotypes between healthy human individuals. General study points: Represented diversity (both genetic and exposure-history) was limited by the small number of donors.

Assay used: immunoSEQ multiplex PCR; TCRdb lists only in-frame clones, some missing. The table has 450,000 to 600,000 clones, 70% to 85% seen once. Points on this clone: Its cognate antigen is unknown.

V lost 4 bases to trimming and J lost 2 bases, with 10 bases between them. CDR1 GTSNPN and CDR2 SVGIG come from the germline V gene (reference sequence). The CDR3 has 13 residues. The receptor comes from a woman aged 40 to 50 in good health. Some clones in this sample may be carry-over from other donors' samples. What was sequenced was PBMCs. The chain recombines TRBV30 with TRBJ2-3; D uncertain. The chain's CDR3 is CAWNPGTTDTQYF. In DNA form, the CDR3 reads TGTGCCTGGAATCCTGGAACCACAGATACGCAGTATTTT.